This is a list of T cell receptor beta chains from one sample in a study of identical twins. TCRdb redid the calling of the 5' RACE reads with MiXCR, one entry per CDR3 protein. The table has roughly 770,000 distinct CDR3 sequences, around a sixth seen once. The sample was also linked to a second study, of T cells expressing NK-cell markers.

Sequencing was performed on PBMCs. Source of these receptors: a woman aged 18 to 35 in good health. Each CDR3 is given with its conserved first and last residue. The order of the fields is J gene, V gene, clone size, CDR3 protein. Clone size is shown for a subset of rows, as once, few, many or a class of expanded clone.

TRBJ2-7	TRBV15	few	CATSRVGKVTEQYF
TRBJ2-5	TRBV12-3/TRBV12-4	-	CASSLSFLGGRETQYF
TRBJ2-2	TRBV7-8	few	CASSLFGRSNTGELFF
TRBJ2-7	TRBV5-1	many	CASSFPSGGSEQYF
TRBJ2-1	TRBV12-3/TRBV12-4	many	CASSFFQDNEQFF
TRBJ2-7	TRBV29-1	-	CSVESVVSGSYEQYF
TRBJ2-1	TRBV27	few	CASSSSGSVNEQFF
TRBJ2-6	TRBV20-1	-	CSARQGLGSGANVLTF
TRBJ2-1	TRBV5-6	-	CASSLGLAYGNEQFF
TRBJ2-4	TRBV5-1	-	CASSSGTAGDIQYF
TRBJ1-1	TRBV12-3/TRBV12-4	-	CASSFGGYVEAFF
TRBJ2-1	TRBV12-3/TRBV12-4	-	CASSLFLENEQFF
TRBJ2-3	TRBV7-8	-	CASSQDGPTKYF
TRBJ2-4	TRBV20-1	-	CSALDGLAKNIQYF
TRBJ2-3	TRBV11-2	-	CASSSLLSTDTQYF
TRBJ2-3	TRBV12-3/TRBV12-4	-	CASSFVATTTDTQYF
TRBJ2-7	TRBV6-1	-	CASSVGLAYEQYF
TRBJ1-1	TRBV3-1	few	CASSQGRSEAFF
TRBJ1-5	TRBV5-1	-	CASSYGTVGQPQHF
TRBJ2-5	TRBV5-1	-	CASSLDSKETQYF
TRBJ2-1	TRBV5-1	few	CASSEGGMSSYNEQFF
TRBJ2-7	TRBV5-1	-	CASSGTGSLHEQYF
TRBJ1-6	TRBV12-3/TRBV12-4	many	CASGTGPRVNSPLHF
TRBJ2-7	TRBV7-9	-	CASSFTQTSEQYF
TRBJ2-4	TRBV12-3/TRBV12-4	-	CASSNSGNIQYF
TRBJ2-1	TRBV5-1	few	CASSTTGQEEQFF
TRBJ2-7	TRBV29-1	-	CSVGTGSYEQYF
TRBJ2-1	TRBV3-1	few	CASSLLSRSEQFF
TRBJ2-1	TRBV6-1	few	CASSQYRGPRNEQFF
TRBJ2-1	TRBV28	few	CASSPFRGRSSYNEQFF
TRBJ2-7	TRBV20-1	-	CSAEGLAYEQYF
TRBJ2-1	TRBV5-1	-	CASGLSGDNAYNEQFF
TRBJ2-1	TRBV5-1	-	CASSLWTQRFF
TRBJ2-2	TRBV11-2	-	CASSKRSGGGPWPGELFF
TRBJ1-1	TRBV10-1	-	CASSGTLGTEAFF
TRBJ2-6	TRBV7-9	few	CASSLGTTSGANVLTF
TRBJ2-2	TRBV27	-	CASSWGSNTGELFF
TRBJ2-7	TRBV5-1	-	CATATGGLRDEQYF
TRBJ2-5	TRBV6-1	many	CASSDRGRETQYF
TRBJ2-2	TRBV3-1	-	CASSTNLWGQGVTGELFF